The TCR beta chain described here comes from a study of T cells expressing NK-cell markers. Study-level points and caveats: Leadership of the CD3+CD56-NKG2C+ fraction also belonged to these clonotypes in several donors.

TCRdb reprocessed the 5' RACE reads, with one entry per CDR3 protein and no DNA. The listing records over 200,000 distinct CDR3 sequences. About this clonotype: What it recognizes is unknown.

Germline-derived CDR1 and CDR2 are LGHNA and YNFKEQ. This CDR3 comprises 14 residues. The sequencing sample was made of blood T cells: a sorted CD56 or NKG2C T cell subset, CD4+ or CD8+ T cells, or bulk PBMC T cells (not recorded which). J is TRBJ2-3 and V is TRBV4-2; as DNA is missing, the TRBD1 call by TCRdb cannot be tested. The clonotype comes from a young man in good health. The CDR3 reads CASSLPGGLDTQYF.